The TCR beta chain under discussion was sequenced for a study of blood T cell repertoires in COVID-19. Overall study context: Donors in the United States, Italy and Spain gave samples during acute or convalescent COVID-19. The cDNA or gDNA used as material had been derived from T cells, B-cell-depleted T cells, or PBMCs.

Germline CDR1 is KGHSH and CDR2 is LQKENI. This CDR3 contains 14 residues. Trimming cost V 4 bases and J 4 bases, with 13 bases left between them. Per the authors' pipeline: Amplifying reference gene primers gave estimates of nucleated cell counts. Sequencing was performed with immunoSEQ multiplex PCR; in TCRdb, only in-frame clones are kept and a portion is missing. V and J calls and clone size are given by that table; D and trimming were obtained from the DNA. The sample holds under 40,000 clones, 84% seen once. This clonotype was obtained from a man aged 50 to 60 with active or convalescent COVID-19. The material sequenced was peripheral blood. This chain links TRBV18 with TRBJ1-1; TRBD1 might be the D (6 bases). CDR3 bases: TGTGCCAGCTCACGTGCTACAGGGAGCACTGAAGCTTTCTTT. This codes for CASSRATGSTEAFF.